This TCR beta chain was profiled in a study of technical replicates of blood from a handful of donors. Trimming at V came to 3 bases and at J to 8 bases, leaving 5 bases not matched to a gene. The CDR3 consists of 15 residues. From germline, CDR1 is SNHLY and CDR2 FYNNEI. Clones were read by immunoSEQ multiplex PCR, and TCRdb kept only the in-frame ones, dropping some. The sample lists 75,000 to 100,000 clones; approximately 94% were seen once. Sequenced input: T cells isolated from PBMCs. This chain joins TRBV2 and TRBJ2-4; 12 nucleotides match TRBD2. The TCR comes from a human donor in good health. CDR3 residues: CASSEMTSGSHIQYF. The CDR3 coding sequence is TGTGCCAGCAGTGAGATGACTAGCGGGAGCCACATTCAGTACTTC.